Each of the 13 T cell receptor beta chains below was sequenced from the same sample in a study of beta chain features in type 1 diabetes. Every bit of the isolated RNA underwent reverse transcription, so sequencing read expressed TCRB transcripts. The protocol was immunoSEQ multiplex PCR, while the TCRdb copy is restricted to in-frame clones and leaves out a portion. The sample shows some 160,000 clones, approximately 8.7% of them seen only once. Study outcomes and limitations: For Type 1 diabetes patients, all four CD4+ subsets carried TCRB CDR3s that were moderately but significantly shorter.

What these receptors recognize is not known. Sequences were obtained from central memory CD4+ T cells from blood. These receptors all stem from a woman aged 25 to 39 with type 1 diabetes.

The genes are TRBV5-1 and TRBJ2-5, with D possibly matching TRBD1 (6 bases). Between the trimmed V and J ends, which lost 0 bases and 5 bases, there was a span of 17 bases. The CDR3 loop spans 16 amino acids. CDR1 SGHRS and CDR2 YFSETQ come from the germline V gene. CDR3 in amino acids: CASSLVPSTGSETQYF. CDR3 in DNA: TGCGCCAGCAGCTTGGTCCCTTCGACAGGTAGTGAGACCCAGTACTTC.

The chain couples TRBV2 to TRBJ1-5, with 9 bases identical to TRBD1. Germline V CDR1 and CDR2: SNHLY, FYNNEI. The V gene end was trimmed by 5 bases and the J gene end by 7 bases; junction bases not matched to a gene: 6. The CDR3 is made up of 14 amino acids. CDR3 loop: CASSPGQGGQPQHF. In DNA form, the CDR3 reads TGTGCCAGCAGTCCGGGACAGGGAGGGCAGCCCCAGCATTTT.

This clone was detected a few times. J is TRBJ1-1 and V is TRBV15; 7 nucleotides match TRBD1. V shed 3 bases and J 5 bases; nucleotides not matched to a gene: 9. CDR1 and CDR2 (germline): LNHNV, YYDKDF (reference sequence). The CDR3 spans 15 residues. Here the CDR3 reads CATSRTTGVRTEAFF. Written as DNA, the CDR3 is TGTGCCACCAGCAGGACTACAGGGGTGAGGACTGAAGCTTTCTTT.

This clone was recorded a few times. The V call is TRBV28, the J call TRBJ1-2; possible D gene TRBD1, 5 bases. The germline CDR1 and CDR2 sequences are MDHEN and SYDVKM. V gave up 7 bases and J gave up 8 bases, with 17 bases separating them. The CDR3 totals 13 residues. The DNA for the CDR3 is TGTGCCAGCACCCCGCGGGGGGATGCGGGCTACACCTTC. Protein sequence: CASTPRGDAGYTF.

The V gene is TRBV7-3, the J gene TRBJ2-3, with a possible D match to TRBD2 (5 bases). This CDR3 spans 13 amino acids. V gave up 5 bases and J gave up 4 bases, with 10 bases separating them. The V gene's germline CDR1 is SGHTA and CDR2 FQGTGA. The CDR3 nucleotides read TGTGCCAGCAGCCTTTCGGGGTCAGATACGCAGTATTTT. It codes for CASSLSGSDTQYF.

This chain connects TRBV2 to TRBJ1-3; no clear D gene. Germline assignment: CDR1 SNHLY and CDR2 FYNNEI. With 6 bases removed from V and 0 bases from J, the gap between germline ends came to 12 bases. The CDR3 is 15 residues long. CDR3 in DNA: TGTGCCAGCAGGGAACATCCGAGCTCTGGAAACACCATATATTTT. Amino acid sequence: CASREHPSSGNTIYF. Full variable domain (remainder filled in from reference TRBV2 and TRBJ1-3): EPEVTQTPSHQVTQMGQEVILRCVPISNHLYFYWYRQILGQKVEFLVSFYNNEISEKSEIFDDQFSVERPDGSNFTLKIRSTKLEDSAMYFCASREHPSSGNTIYFGEGSWLTVV.

V and J are TRBV16 and TRBJ1-2; TRBD1 is a possible D gene (6 bases). This CDR3 region has 13 residues. V dropped 0 bases and J dropped 6 bases, with 8 bases sitting between them. Germline V CDR1 and CDR2: KGHSY, FQNENV. The CDR3 nucleotides read TGTGCCAGCAGCCAATCGGACAGTAATGGCTACACCTTC. Protein sequence: CASSQSDSNGYTF.

The CDR3, as DNA: TGCGCCAGCAGCTTGGAAGCGGGGCAATCCTACGAGCAGTACTTC. Translating it yields CASSLEAGQSYEQYF. The chain links TRBV5-1 to TRBJ2-7, with 7 bases matching TRBD2. The CDR3 is 15 residues long. Germline CDR1 is SGHRS and CDR2 is YFSETQ. V shed 0 bases, J shed 1 base, and the junction held 4 bases outside the gene matches.

Only a few counts were recorded for this clone. The gene calls are TRBV5-1 and TRBJ2-1; 9 nucleotides line up with TRBD2. This CDR3 spans 15 amino acids. Germline V CDR1 and CDR2: SGHRS, YFSETQ. The V gene end was trimmed by 1 base and the J gene end by 7 bases; junction bases not matched to a gene: 6. CDR3 bases: TGCGCCAGCAGCTTGATGGCGGGAGGGTCTAATGAGCAGTTCTTC. Its protein is CASSLMAGGSNEQFF.

J is TRBJ1-2 and V is TRBV5-4; TRBD1 matches 8 bases. Losses at the gene ends were 2 bases for V and 6 bases for J; bases not matched to a gene: 9. Looked up from germline, CDR1 is SGHNT and CDR2 is YYREEE (reference sequence). This CDR3 has 15 amino acids. The CDR3 reads CASSLRQGFLNGYTF. For the CDR3, the DNA is TGTGCCAGCAGCTTAAGACAGGGGTTTCTTAATGGCTACACCTTC.

The V and J genes are TRBV30 and TRBJ1-1; D remains ambiguous. CDR3 size: 13 residues. Between the trimmed V and J ends, which lost 1 base and 0 bases, there was a span of 6 bases. Germline loops: CDR1 GTSNPN, CDR2 SVGIG (reference sequence). In nucleotides, the CDR3 is TGTGCCTGGAGTGGGGCAATGAACACTGAAGCTTTCTTT. Encoded protein: CAWSGAMNTEAFF.

In its sample, this clone was seen a few times. The gene calls are TRBV30 and TRBJ2-1; 15 bases line up with TRBD2. CDR1 and CDR2 from the germline V gene are GTSNPN and SVGIG (reference sequence). This CDR3 is built from 14 residues. V was pared by 6 bases and J by 9 bases, with 6 bases of the junction left unmatched. CDR3: CACGLAGGRREQFF. CDR3 DNA: TGTGCCTGCGGACTAGCGGGAGGGAGGCGTGAGCAGTTCTTC.

This sequence joins TRBV5-1 and TRBJ2-1, with 7 bases that match TRBD1. Germline V gene sequence: CDR1 SGHRS, CDR2 YFSETQ. CDR3 length: 14 amino acids. The trim removed 4 bases at V and 11 bases at J, leaving 12 bases unmatched. The CDR3 DNA reads as TGCGCCAGCAGCGTACAGTATGACAGGGCTAAGCAGTTCTTC. Translated: CASSVQYDRAKQFF.